Listed here are 14 T cell receptor beta chains from one sample, sequenced in a study of T-cell reconstitution after alpha-beta-depleted transplantation in children. A library of TCRbeta sequences, prepared with unique molecular identifiers, was generated. Each CDR3 protein gets one entry after TCRdb re-called the PCR reads with MiXCR. The repertoire holds around 240,000 distinct CDR3 sequences, about 8.8% seen once, with around 5% in the top ten. The material sequenced was PBMCs from the stem cell graft donor, taken from the stem cell graft. The source is a human donor who donated a stem cell graft to a child with SCID.

The V call is TRBV6-2 or TRBV6-3, the J call TRBJ1-5; the D is unclear. This CDR3 region has 13 residues. CDR1 and CDR2 (germline): MNHEY, SVGEGT. Trimming took 10 bases from V and 4 from J, leaving 14 bases between them. The DNA for the CDR3 is TGTGCCACCGTACCACAGACAAATCAGCCCCAGCATTTT. Translating gives CATVPQTNQPQHF.

The V gene is TRBV12-3 or TRBV12-4, the J gene TRBJ2-5; 8 bases are shared with TRBD1. The CDR3 length is 15 residues. Trimming cost V 6 bases and J 9 bases; bases outside gene matches: 15. CDR3 DNA sequence: TGTGCCAGCAGCCGAGACAGGGGCCAAGAGCTGGCCCAGTACTTC. This translates into CASSRDRGQELAQYF.

The sample holds a few counts of this clonotype. The chain couples TRBV4-2 to TRBJ1-1; perhaps TRBD1 as D (5 bases). Germline-derived CDR1 and CDR2 are LGHNA and YNFKEQ. This CDR3 region has 14 residues. The germline V and J ends were trimmed by 6 bases and 1 base, with 12 bases remaining between them. The CDR3 loop reads CASRPGRTNTEAFF. The CDR3 DNA sequence: TGTGCCAGCAGGCCGGGACGGACGAACACTGAAGCTTTCTTT.

In its sample, this clonotype was seen many times. This chain links TRBV20-1 with TRBJ1-5; 11 bases match TRBD1. This CDR3 spans 14 amino acids. Germline V lookup: CDR1 DFQATT, CDR2 SNEGSKA (reference sequence). The ends lost 6 bases at V and 6 bases at J; junction bases unmatched: 7. The CDR3 nucleotides read TGCAGTGCGCGGGACAGGGGGTCGGGTCAGCCCCAGCATTTT. Encoded protein: CSARDRGSGQPQHF.

This clonotype was seen many times. The chain has TRBV7-9 and TRBJ2-5; a possible D gene is TRBD2 (6 bases). The germline V gene encodes CDR1 SEHNR and CDR2 FQNEAQ (reference sequence). CDR3 size: 13 residues. Between the trimmed V and J ends, which lost 7 bases and 6 bases, there was a span of 15 bases. CDR3 in amino acids: CASINLREQTQYF. CDR3 sequence (DNA): TGTGCCAGCATCAATCTCCGGGAGCAGACCCAGTACTTC.

The table lists this clonotype with many counts. J is TRBJ2-2 and V is TRBV28, with D possibly being TRBD2 (5 bases). The germline V and J ends were trimmed by 10 bases and 0 bases, with 18 bases remaining between them. CDR3 length: 16 residues. From germline, CDR1 is MDHEN and CDR2 SYDVKM. CDR3 sequence (DNA): TGTGCCACCACATCGATCGACTATACGAACACCGGGGAGCTGTTTTTT. Translated, it gives CATTSIDYTNTGELFF.

This clonotype was detected many times. DNA of the CDR3: TGCAGTGCCTCTGGGCAGTCGAACTACGAGCAGTACTTC. Protein product: CSASGQSNYEQYF. The chain uses TRBV20-1 and TRBJ2-7, with no clear D. The CDR3 totals 13 residues. Germline lookup yields CDR1 DFQATT and CDR2 SNEGSKA (reference sequence). V gave up 6 bases and J gave up 3 bases, with 15 bases separating them.

This clonotype was detected ten times or more. V is TRBV20-1 and J is TRBJ1-2; no clear D gene. Trimming left V 3 bases short and J 0 bases short, with 8 bases between. The germline V gene has CDR1 DFQATT and CDR2 SNEGSKA (reference sequence). The CDR3 length is 13 residues. Written as DNA, the CDR3 is TGCAGTGCTAGTCGGGCAGCTAACTATGGCTACACCTTC. Its translation is CSASRAANYGYTF.

This clonotype has at least ten counts. V gene TRBV6-1 combines with J gene TRBJ1-3, with 11 bases identical to TRBD1. This CDR3 has 19 residues. J lost 0 bases, V lost 6 bases, and 13 bases had no gene match. In germline, CDR1 is MNHNS, CDR2 SASEGT. CDR3 in DNA: TGTGCCAGCAGGTCCATCGGGACAGGGGGTTTACTCTCTGGAAACACCATATATTTT. It encodes CASRSIGTGGLLSGNTIYF.

The chain is built from TRBV12-3 or TRBV12-4 and TRBJ2-1, with D tentatively TRBD1 (6 bases). V gave up 6 bases and J gave up 10 bases, with 22 bases separating them. The length of the CDR3 is 15 residues. The CDR3 DNA follows: TGTGCCAGCAGGGGGTGGGGACAATGGGAAACAGAGCAGTTCTTC. The encoded protein is CASRGWGQWETEQFF.

CDR3 DNA: TGTGCCAGTAGTAACCTTGCGAGCAATCAGCCCCAGCATTTT. It codes for CASSNLASNQPQHF. V and J are TRBV19 and TRBJ1-5, with D unresolved. Germline CDR1 is LNHDA and CDR2 is SQIVND (reference sequence). Trimming pared 4 bases from V and 1 base from J, leaving 8 bases between. The CDR3 consists of 14 residues.

This clonotype was observed at least ten times. The chain joins TRBV5-1 to TRBJ2-7; no firm D call. The CDR3 extends over 14 amino acids. Per the germline V gene, CDR1 is SGHRS and CDR2 is YFSETQ. Trimming removed 5 bases from V and 0 bases from J, with 12 bases in between. CDR3 DNA sequence: TGCGCCAGCAGAGGAACGCTACTCTCCTACGAGCAGTACTTC. This codes for CASRGTLLSYEQYF.

This clonotype appeared many times. The chain couples TRBV7-9 to TRBJ1-2; TRBD1 agrees at 9 bases. V gave up 7 bases and J gave up 4 bases; unmatched junction bases: 4. CDR1 and CDR2 from the germline V gene are SEHNR and FQNEAQ (reference sequence). The CDR3 contains 13 residues. In DNA, the CDR3 is TGTGCCAGCATACCGACAGGGGGCTATGGCTACACCTTC. The encoded protein is CASIPTGGYGYTF.

With regard to this clonotype: Given a much more abundant clone one base away, this may be a read error. V and J are TRBV7-9 and TRBJ1-5; weak D call: TRBD1 (6 bases). The germline CDR1 and CDR2 sequences are SEHNR and FQNEAQ (reference sequence). This CDR3 is built from 14 residues. This CDR3 reads CGSSQTGSNQPQHF. As DNA, the CDR3 is TGTGGCAGCAGCCAGACAGGTTCCAATCAGCCCCAGCATTTT.